A selection of T cell receptor beta chains follows, all from one sample in a study of beta chain features in type 1 diabetes. Produced via immunoSEQ multiplex PCR; TCRdb's table is partial and in-frame only. The sample has hundreds of thousands of clones; 7.5% to 9% are singletons. The sequenced sample consisted of central memory CD4+ T cells from blood. The receptors come from a woman aged 18-35 years in good health. Each CDR3 is given with its conserved first and last residue. A D gene is named only where the DNA matches it firmly.

d_gene: .
len: 15
v_gene: TRBV2
CDR3aa: CASRREGRMNTEAFF

d_gene: .
len: 15
v_gene: TRBV19
CDR3aa: CASSIGGLRSETQYF

d_gene: .
len: 11
v_gene: TRBV2
CDR3aa: CASKAVGEQFF

d_gene: .
len: 15
v_gene: TRBV9
CDR3aa: CASSVNDDSYNEQFF

d_gene: .
len: 14
v_gene: TRBV29-1
CDR3aa: CSVGSPSGYNEQFF

d_gene: .
len: 14
v_gene: TRBV28
CDR3aa: CASSLKGPPYEQYF

d_gene: .
len: 12
v_gene: TRBV15
CDR3aa: CATTPLGNTIYF

d_gene: TRBD2
len: 16
v_gene: TRBV7-9
CDR3aa: CASSYSAGGRYNEQFF

d_gene: TRBD2
len: 15
v_gene: TRBV7-2
CDR3aa: CASSFRREMNNEQFF

d_gene: TRBD1
len: 15
v_gene: TRBV7-2
CDR3aa: CASSLRTGGPETQYF

d_gene: .
len: 15
v_gene: TRBV5-1
CDR3aa: CASSLGPIDRETQYF